These 22 T cell receptor beta chains share one sample of origin, sequenced in a study of cytomegalovirus exposure and HLA in healthy donors. The study ran its PCR with 60 Vbeta and 13 Jbeta primers. Clones were read by immunoSEQ multiplex PCR, and TCRdb kept only the in-frame ones, dropping some. The table shows under 300,000 clones, with 70% to 90% occurring only once. Sequencing was carried out using PBMCs. The receptors shown here come from a middle-aged woman in good health and CMV-seropositive.

This clone was picked up one time. The genes are TRBV30 and TRBJ1-2; 8 positions agree with TRBD1. V dropped 8 bases and J dropped 8; count of bases not matched to a gene: 7. CDR1 and CDR2 from the germline V gene are GTSNPN and SVGIG (reference sequence). The CDR3 runs to 11 residues. CDR3 DNA: TGTGCCAAAGACAGGGGACGAGGCTACACCTTC. This sequence encodes CAKDRGRGYTF.

In DNA, the CDR3 is TGCGCCAGCAGCCGGGACAGCCCGACTCGGTCCACCGGGGAGCTGTTTTTT. Translation: CASSRDSPTRSTGELFF. The V gene is TRBV5-1, the J gene TRBJ2-2, with TRBD1 matching 7 bases. With 4 bases clipped from V and 4 bases from J, the junction kept 13 bases outside the gene matches. The germline gives CDR1 SGHRS, CDR2 YFSETQ. This CDR3 comprises 17 residues.

The J gene is TRBJ2-6, the V gene TRBV7-2; 10 bases fit TRBD2. Germline V lookup: CDR1 SGHTA, CDR2 FQGNSA. With 1 base clipped from V and 4 bases from J, the junction kept 7 bases outside the gene matches. There are 18 residues in the CDR3. The DNA for the CDR3 is TGTGCCAGCAGCTTAGAGGCTAGCGGGAGTACCGGGGCCAACGTCCTGACTTTC. Translated: CASSLEASGSTGANVLTF.

This clone was seen a handful of times. The chain links TRBV15 to TRBJ1-1; D is uncertain. From germline, CDR1 is LNHNV and CDR2 YYDKDF (reference sequence). The CDR3 runs to 12 residues. Trimming took 1 base from V and 5 from J, leaving 5 bases between them. The CDR3 sequence is CATSRVGTEAFF. In nucleotides, the CDR3 is TGTGCCACCAGCAGAGTCGGGACTGAAGCTTTCTTT.

V gene TRBV5-8 combines with J gene TRBJ1-4; 8 nucleotides agree with TRBD1. The V and J ends lost 4 bases and 0 bases, in that order; junction bases with no gene match: 8. This CDR3 region has 17 residues. Germline CDR1 SGHTS, CDR2 YDEGEE. The CDR3 region has the DNA TGTGCCAGCAGCCCTGGACAGGGTACTGCAACTAATGAAAAACTGTTTTTT. This encodes CASSPGQGTATNEKLFF. The full variable domain, with the rest looked up from reference TRBV5-8 and TRBJ1-4, is EAGVTQSPTHLIKTRGQQATLRCSPISGHTSVYWYQQALGLGLQFLLWYDEGEERNRGNFPPRFSGRQFPNYSSELNVNALELEDSALYLCASSPGQGTATNEKLFFGSGTQLSVL.

The chain is built from TRBV5-4 and TRBJ2-2; no reliable D call. V was pared by 6 bases and J by 5 bases, with 17 bases between. The CDR3 loop spans 15 amino acids. Germline assignment: CDR1 SGHNT and CDR2 YYREEE (reference sequence). CDR3 loop: CASTSAAARTGELFF. CDR3 in DNA: TGTGCCAGCACCTCGGCCGCGGCGAGGACCGGGGAGCTGTTTTTT. Together with reference TRBV5-4 and TRBJ2-2, the CDR3 gives the full variable domain: ETGVTQSPTHLIKTRGQQVTLRCSSQSGHNTVSWYQQALGQGPQFIFQYYREEENGRGNFPPRFSGLQFPNYSSELNVNALELDDSALYLCASTSAAARTGELFFGEGSRLTVL.

The chain is built from TRBV28 and TRBJ2-5; the D is unclear. V shed 4 bases and J shed 5 bases, with 8 bases lying between them. CDR3 length equals 12 residues. Germline assignment: CDR1 MDHEN and CDR2 SYDVKM. The CDR3: CASSSLPETQYF. The DNA of the CDR3 is TGTGCCAGCAGTTCTCTTCCGGAGACCCAGTACTTC.

On this clone itself: Other DNA variants within this sample encode the same CDR3. The chain has TRBV4-3 and TRBJ2-7; the D gene is possibly TRBD1 (6 bases). The CDR3 length is 15 residues. V lost 2 bases to trimming and J lost 1 base, with 12 bases between them. Germline assignment: CDR1 LGHNA and CDR2 YSLEER. Written as DNA, the CDR3 is TGCGCCAGCAGCCAATCGGTAGGGGGATCCTACGAGCAGTACTTC. Translated, it gives CASSQSVGGSYEQYF.

The J gene is TRBJ2-5, the V gene TRBV5-6; maybe TRBD1 (6 bases). Looked up from germline, CDR1 is SGHDT and CDR2 is YYEEEE. The germline V and J ends were trimmed by 4 bases and 3 bases, with 19 bases remaining between them. This CDR3 contains 16 residues. In nucleotides, the CDR3 is TGTGCCAGCAGCCCCATCGCGGGCAGGGGCGAAGAGACCCAGTACTTC. It yields the protein CASSPIAGRGEETQYF.

The chain carries TRBV19 and TRBJ1-1; maybe TRBD1 (6 bases). In germline, CDR1 is LNHDA, CDR2 SQIVND (reference sequence). The CDR3 extends over 14 amino acids. V was shortened by 4 bases and J by 3 bases, with 12 bases between the two germline ends. The CDR3 bases are TGTGCCAGTAGTACAGGACAGCTTCACACTGAAGCTTTCTTT. Amino acid sequence: CASSTGQLHTEAFF.

This sequence joins TRBV7-8 and TRBJ2-1; TRBD2 agrees at 8 bases. The CDR3 is 16 residues long. CDR1 and CDR2 (germline): SGHVS, FQNEAQ. With V trimmed by 5 bases and J by 2 bases, 8 bases remained unmatched. In nucleotides, the CDR3 is TGTGCCAGCAGCGCCGGACTAGCCCAGCCCTACAATGAGCAGTTCTTC. It yields the protein CASSAGLAQPYNEQFF.

The chain employs TRBV7-8 and TRBJ1-1; D remains ambiguous. Trimming stripped 5 bases from V and 0 bases from J, with 10 bases between. Per germline, CDR1 SGHVS and CDR2 FQNEAQ. This CDR3 is 14 amino acids long. DNA for the CDR3: TGTGCCAGCAGCGTCCGGGAACTGAACACTGAAGCTTTCTTT. The encoded protein is CASSVRELNTEAFF.

This rearrangement joins TRBV7-2 to TRBJ2-5; TRBD1 agrees at 9 bases. The length of the CDR3 is 17 residues. The ends lost 5 bases at V and 5 bases at J; junction bases unmatched: 15. In germline, CDR1 is SGHTA, CDR2 FQGNSA. Here the CDR3 DNA reads TGTGCCAGCAGCCCTAACCTGGACAGGGGCAGGGGGGAGACCCAGTACTTC. It encodes CASSPNLDRGRGETQYF.

This clone was seen a handful of times. CDR3 loop: CASSPPGSYEQYF. The CDR3 DNA follows: TGTGCCAGCAGTCCCCCGGGATCCTACGAGCAGTACTTC. This chain joins TRBV28 and TRBJ2-7, with D possibly matching TRBD2 (5 bases). Per the germline V gene, CDR1 is MDHEN and CDR2 is SYDVKM. V dropped 5 bases and J dropped 1 base, with 9 bases sitting between them. This CDR3 is 13 amino acids long.

The chain joins TRBV5-6 to TRBJ2-7; the match to TRBD1 covers 7 bases. CDR1 and CDR2 from the germline V gene are SGHDT and YYEEEE. The CDR3 totals 15 residues. V was pared by 0 bases and J by 2 bases, with 5 bases of the junction left unmatched. The CDR3 DNA reads as TGTGCCAGCAGCTTGGGACAGGGTATCACCTACGAGCAGTACTTC. Protein: CASSLGQGITYEQYF.

The J gene is TRBJ2-6, the V gene TRBV4-3; D unclear. V was clipped by 0 bases and J by 0 bases, with 6 bases between them. Germline V gives CDR1 LGHNA, CDR2 YSLEER. The CDR3 sequence is 16 residues long. The CDR3 protein is CASSQEHSSGANVLTF. DNA for the CDR3: TGCGCCAGCAGCCAAGAACACAGCTCTGGGGCCAACGTCCTGACTTTC.

The chain carries TRBV6-1 and TRBJ1-1, with D unresolved. In germline, CDR1 is MNHNS, CDR2 SASEGT. Between the trimmed V and J ends, which lost 2 bases and 5 bases, there was a span of 12 bases. The CDR3 has 14 amino acids. The CDR3 here is CASSERSGPTEAFF. DNA for the CDR3: TGTGCCAGCAGTGAAAGGTCAGGCCCGACTGAAGCTTTCTTT.

This sequence joins TRBV28 and TRBJ1-5, with D perhaps TRBD1 (5 bases). V lost 6 bases, J lost 0 bases, and 12 bases lay in between. Germline-derived CDR1 and CDR2 are MDHEN and SYDVKM. There are 15 residues in the CDR3. The CDR3 DNA is TGTGCCAGCAGCACTGCGGACAATAGCAATCAGCCCCAGCATTTT. This encodes CASSTADNSNQPQHF.

On this clone itself: One junction end disagrees with the germline gene, perhaps due to a read error. Other DNA variants within this sample encode the same CDR3. The V and J genes are TRBV25-1 and TRBJ2-1, with D possibly TRBD1 on 6 matching bases. CDR3 length: 14 residues. Germline V gene sequence: CDR1 MGHDK, CDR2 SYGVNS. The CDR3 DNA reads as TGCGCCAGCAGTCAGGGGTTCTCCTACAATGAGCAGTTCTTC. Protein: CASSQGFSYNEQFF.

In the case of this clone: The same CDR3 also results from other DNA sequences found in this sample. The V call is TRBV6-5, the J call TRBJ2-7; perhaps TRBD2 as D (6 bases). The germline V gene has CDR1 MNHEY and CDR2 SVGAGI. This CDR3 region has 13 residues. Trimming shortened V by 4 bases and J by 3 bases, and 10 bases separated the two germline ends. The chain's CDR3 is CASSFSGGYEQYF. In DNA, the CDR3 is TGTGCCAGCAGTTTTAGCGGTGGCTACGAGCAGTACTTC.

This chain connects TRBV7-2 to TRBJ2-2; 8 bases line up with TRBD2. From germline, CDR1 is SGHTA and CDR2 FQGNSA. Trimming cost V 4 bases and J 0 bases; bases outside gene matches: 1. The CDR3 is made up of 15 amino acids. In DNA, the CDR3 is TGTGCCAGCAGCTCAGCGGGAGCGAACACCGGGGAGCTGTTTTTT. Translating it yields CASSSAGANTGELFF.

The chain carries TRBV18 and TRBJ2-3; D is perhaps TRBD1 (5 bases). The ends were cut back, 2 bases at V and 0 bases at J, with 6 bases in the middle. There are 14 residues in the CDR3. The germline V gene has CDR1 KGHSH and CDR2 LQKENI. CDR3 loop: CASSPGASTDTQYF. In nucleotides, the CDR3 is TGTGCCAGCTCACCAGGGGCTAGCACAGATACGCAGTATTTT.